This T cell receptor beta chain derives from a study of human T cells and chemical hapten exposure. Study in general: Per-sample TCR yield variability stemmed mainly from small pooled library volume differences.

The germline CDR1 and CDR2 sequences are MGHRA and YSYEKL. Trimming removed 2 bases from V and 10 bases from J, with 19 bases in between. This CDR3 comprises 15 residues. Time point defined: patch test 3, about 24 weeks after DPC sensitization. The treatment is: therapeutic diphenylcyclopropenone sensitization with weekly scalp DPC. Blood was collected ahead of every patch test applied. Donation of samples came from alopecia patients who were 18 to 70 years old and suitable for DPC. Original analysis: Counts of TCRs in each sample centred on a median of about 99,000 and extended from roughly 25,000 to 750,000. TCRdb re-analysed the RACE reads in MiXCR, keeping a single row per CDR3 protein. The V and J calls shown here were made by TCRdb, not taken from the authors' results. This table holds approximately 160,000 distinct CDR3 sequences, around 30% found once. This clonotype has more than one count but fewer than ten.

This TCR came from a woman aged 18-29 years with alopecia areata. Some clones in this sample may be carry-over from other donors' samples. V is TRBV4-1 and J is TRBJ2-3; unclear D gene. Material: whole blood, obtained in connection with sensitization to the hapten diphenylcyclopropenone (DPC). The CDR3 bases are TGCGCCAGCAGCCAATCTCCGGGCATTTTCGACTCGCAGTATTTT. Residues: CASSQSPGIFDSQYF.